A single sample is the source of the 14 T cell receptor beta chains below, sequenced in a study of neurological immune-mediated disorders. TCRdb processed the 5' RACE reads anew with MiXCR; each CDR3 protein has one entry. The repertoire holds 15,000 to 20,000 distinct CDR3 sequences, with approximately 7.9% as singletons. Material: CD8+ T cells from blood. The receptors derive from a woman under 40 with HTLV-1-associated myelopathy (HAM/TSP).

Ten or more counts support this clonotype. The genes are TRBV7-9 and TRBJ2-2; unclear D gene. V was pared by 5 bases and J by 2 bases, with 9 bases between. The CDR3 runs to 14 residues. Germline CDR1 and CDR2: SEHNR and FQNEAQ (reference sequence). CDR3 coding DNA: TGTGCCAGCAGCCCGACTGTAAACACCGGGGAGCTGTTTTTT. Translation: CASSPTVNTGELFF.

This clonotype was counted many times. V is TRBV7-9 and J is TRBJ2-4, with 11 bases matching TRBD1. Per the germline V gene, CDR1 is SEHNR and CDR2 is FQNEAQ (reference sequence). Germline trimming cut 3 bases from V and 8 bases from J; bases unmatched to any gene: 3. The CDR3 is made up of 14 amino acids. The CDR3: CASSFPGQGDIQYF. CDR3 nucleotide sequence: TGTGCCAGCAGCTTCCCGGGACAGGGGGACATTCAGTACTTC.

Ten or more counts support this clonotype. V usage is TRBV5-6 and J usage is TRBJ1-2, with D perhaps TRBD1 (5 bases). The CDR3 contains 13 residues. Deletions cut 0 bases from V and 6 bases from J, with 9 bases between. Germline CDR1 SGHDT, CDR2 YYEEEE. CDR3 in DNA: TGTGCCAGCAGCTTGGGGCAGGGTAATGGCTACACCTTC. Amino acid sequence: CASSLGQGNGYTF.

The sample holds many counts of this clonotype. This chain joins TRBV12-3 or TRBV12-4 and TRBJ2-1; D perhaps matches TRBD1 (6 bases). V dropped 1 base and J dropped 7 bases, with 17 bases sitting between them. The CDR3 loop spans 16 amino acids. This CDR3 is CASSLGPNDRLNEQFF. The CDR3 region has the DNA TGTGCCAGCAGTTTAGGCCCAAACGACAGGTTGAATGAGCAGTTCTTC.

This clonotype was seen repeatedly, ten times or more. This chain joins TRBV7-9 and TRBJ2-1; weak D call: TRBD2 (5 bases). This CDR3 has 15 amino acids. V lost 8 bases to trimming and J lost 4 bases, with 18 bases between them. Germline V gene lookup returns CDR1 SEHNR and CDR2 FQNEAQ (reference sequence). In nucleotides, the CDR3 is TGTGCCAGCGGCCCCCCGGCGGGCGGTTACAATGAGCAGTTCTTC. The encoded protein is CASGPPAGGYNEQFF. The whole variable domain, filled in from reference TRBV7-9 and TRBJ2-1, reads DTGVSQNPRHKITKRGQNVTFRCDPISEHNRLYWYRQTLGQGPEFLTYFQNEAQLEKSRLLSDRFSAERPKGSFSTLEIQRTEQGDSAMYLCASGPPAGGYNEQFFGPGTRLTVL.

In its sample, this clonotype was seen many times. The rearrangement uses TRBV5-6 and TRBJ1-1; D gene unclear. CDR1 and CDR2 (germline): SGHDT, YYEEEE. The V end was cut by 5 bases, the J end by 3 bases, with 14 bases between. CDR3 length: 14 amino acids. The CDR3 reads CASRTGQIYTEAFF. CDR3 bases: TGTGCCAGCAGGACTGGCCAGATCTACACTGAAGCTTTCTTT.

This clonotype was found many times. The gene calls are TRBV29-1 and TRBJ2-1; TRBD2 aligns across 9 bases. Germline-derived CDR1 and CDR2 are SQVTM and ANQGSEA. The CDR3 contains 14 residues. Trimming cost V 5 bases and J 9 bases; bases outside gene matches: 11. CDR3 nucleotides: TGCAGCGTTTCGCCAGCGGGGGGATTGGGTGAGCAGTTCTTC. This translates into CSVSPAGGLGEQFF.

This clonotype was counted ten times or more. The J gene is TRBJ2-2, the V gene TRBV5-6; D is ambiguous. Germline assignment: CDR1 SGHDT and CDR2 YYEEEE. This CDR3 contains 11 residues. The V and J ends lost 2 bases and 7 bases respectively, with 3 bases between them. CDR3 amino acids: CASSFGGELFF. The CDR3 DNA is TGTGCCAGCAGCTTCGGCGGGGAGCTGTTTTTT.

This clonotype was recorded many times. The chain links TRBV2 to TRBJ2-7; 11 positions agree with TRBD2. The CDR3 sequence is 15 residues long. The V gene's germline CDR1 is SNHLY and CDR2 FYNNEI. The V and J ends lost 5 bases and 7 bases, in that order; junction bases with no gene match: 10. This CDR3 is CASSPSGGSAGEQYF. DNA for the CDR3: TGTGCCAGCAGTCCTAGCGGGGGGTCGGCGGGGGAGCAGTACTTC.

There are many counts of this clonotype. V usage is TRBV20-1 and J usage is TRBJ2-1, with unresolved D. CDR3 length: 17 residues. Trimming removed 0 bases at V and 5 bases at J, with 20 bases between. Germline V CDR1 and CDR2: DFQATT, SNEGSKA (reference sequence). CDR3 sequence (DNA): TGCAGTGCTAGAGATTTCCCCGGCCTCCCCGGTAACAATGAGCAGTTCTTC. This codes for CSARDFPGLPGNNEQFF.

This clonotype came up many times. The chain recombines TRBV5-1 with TRBJ2-7, with TRBD2 identical over 13 bases. V was pared by 3 bases and J by 0 bases, with 0 bases of the junction left unmatched. Germline V gives CDR1 SGHRS, CDR2 YFSETQ. This CDR3 comprises 15 residues. The CDR3 here is CASSWTSGSSYEQYF. CDR3 coding DNA: TGCGCCAGCAGCTGGACTAGCGGGAGCTCCTACGAGCAGTACTTC.

In this sample, this clonotype turned up many times. V and J are TRBV14 and TRBJ2-5; 7 bases fit TRBD1. Germline CDR1 SGHDN, CDR2 FVKESK. The CDR3 sequence is 16 residues long. The V segment lost 3 bases and the J segment 4 bases; nucleotides outside the gene matches: 11. The DNA of the CDR3 is TGTGCCAGCAGCCAGTGGGGCCAGACAGGGTTAGAGACCCAGTACTTC. This codes for CASSQWGQTGLETQYF. The whole variable domain, filled in from reference TRBV14 and TRBJ2-5, reads EAGVTQFPSHSVIEKGQTVTLRCDPISGHDNLYWYRRVMGKEIKFLLHFVKESKQDESGMPNNRFLAERTGGTYSTLKVQPAELEDSGVYFCASSQWGQTGLETQYFGPGTRLLVL.

This clonotype has a count of ten or more. This chain uses TRBV11-3 with TRBJ2-7; tentative D call: TRBD2 (5 bases). CDR3 length equals 12 residues. Trimming left V 5 bases short and J 3 bases short, with 8 bases between. Germline CDR1 and CDR2: SGHNT and YENEEA. CDR3 residues: CASSDDYYEQYF. In DNA, the CDR3 is TGTGCCAGCAGCGACGACTACTACGAGCAGTACTTC.

There are many counts of this clonotype. The chain is built from TRBV2 and TRBJ2-6, with TRBD1 identical over 8 bases. The CDR3 runs to 19 residues. The ends lost 6 bases at V and 0 bases at J; junction bases unmatched: 13. Germline-derived CDR1 and CDR2 are SNHLY and FYNNEI. CDR3 region: CASRASRDRQSSGANVLTF. DNA for the CDR3: TGTGCCAGCAGGGCCAGCCGGGACAGGCAATCCTCTGGGGCCAACGTCCTGACTTTC.